This T cell receptor beta chain derives from a study of blood T cell repertoires in COVID-19. Study details: The study drew acute and convalescent COVID-19 samples from the United States, Italy and Spain. Sample material is recorded as cDNA or gDNA derived from T cells, B-cell-depleted T cells, or PBMCs.

This CDR3 spans 14 amino acids. Germline loops: CDR1 SGHRS, CDR2 YFSETQ. V gave up 4 bases and J gave up 0 bases, with 10 bases separating them. Per the study methods: Estimation of nucleated cell counts was performed using reference gene primer amplification. Here immunoSEQ multiplex PCR was the method, and the copy in TCRdb shows in-frame clones only, minus some. That table is the source of V, J and clone size, and D and trimming were worked out from the DNA. Here the sample spans about 180,000 clones, roughly 86% being singletons. This chain uses TRBV5-1 with TRBJ1-1, with TRBD1 as a possible D gene (5 bases). This receptor was identified in a woman aged 45 to 65 with acute or convalescent COVID-19. Sequencing used peripheral blood. DNA for the CDR3: TGCGCCAGCAGCCCCGGACACTTGAACACTGAAGCTTTCTTT. The encoded protein is CASSPGHLNTEAFF.